These 21 T cell receptor beta chains came from one sample sequenced in a study of siplizumab effects on memory and regulatory T cells. TCRdb's table, derived via immunoSEQ multiplex PCR, lists solely in-frame clones and lacks some. The sample shows approximately 70,000 clones, roughly nine tenths of them seen only once. The sample was CD8+ T cells sorted from blood. The source is a human donor in good health.

This chain uses TRBV19 with TRBJ1-2, with D tentatively TRBD1 (5 bases). Germline values: CDR1 LNHDA, CDR2 SQIVND (reference sequence). The CDR3 runs 12 residues. Trimming removed 5 bases from V and 8 bases from J, with 12 bases in between. The CDR3 loop reads CASSPGTAGYTF. CDR3 coding DNA: TGTGCCAGTAGTCCAGGGACGGCCGGCTACACCTTC.

The V gene is TRBV19, the J gene TRBJ2-7; D not certain. Trimming left V 5 bases short and J 5 bases short, with 10 bases between. The germline V gene has CDR1 LNHDA and CDR2 SQIVND (reference sequence). The CDR3 consists of 12 residues. CDR3 coding DNA: TGTGCCAGTAGTTCAGGCGCAGACGAGCAGTACTTC. This sequence encodes CASSSGADEQYF.

Only one count was recorded for this clone. The rearrangement links TRBV27 to TRBJ2-1, with D uncertain. Trimming removed 6 bases from V and 6 bases from J, with 9 bases in between. The germline CDR1 and CDR2 sequences are MNHEY and SMNVEV (reference sequence). The CDR3 spans 12 residues. CDR3 bases: TGTGCCAGCAGCGACTTTATCAATGAGCAGTTCTTC. Residues: CASSDFINEQFF.

The V gene is TRBV5-6, the J gene TRBJ1-1, with 11 positions matching TRBD1. This CDR3 has 17 amino acids. J was trimmed by 2 bases and V by 0 bases; bases with no gene match: 6. Per the germline V gene, CDR1 is SGHDT and CDR2 is YYEEEE. The CDR3 spells CASSLAGQGALNTEAFF. Here the CDR3 DNA reads TGTGCCAGCAGCTTGGCCGGACAGGGGGCCCTTAACACTGAAGCTTTCTTT.

The genes are TRBV29-1 and TRBJ2-7; perhaps TRBD1 as D (8 bases). There are 15 residues in the CDR3. Germline V lookup: CDR1 SQVTM, CDR2 ANQGSEA. The germline V and J ends were trimmed by 6 bases and 0 bases, with 18 bases remaining between them. The CDR3 DNA reads TGCAGCGTATTGGGGGGGGACAGGCACTCCTACGAGCAGTACTTC. It encodes CSVLGGDRHSYEQYF.

The chain carries TRBV6-5 and TRBJ1-1; D unclear. Trimming removed 5 bases at V and 4 bases at J, with 14 bases between. This CDR3 comprises 14 residues. The germline V gene encodes CDR1 MNHEY and CDR2 SVGAGI. In DNA, the CDR3 is TGTGCCAGCAGTACGGACGGAAGAGGCACTGAAGCTTTCTTT. As protein: CASSTDGRGTEAFF.

DNA for the CDR3: TGTGCCAGCAGCCCCCCATCCGGGACAGAATCCTACGAGCAGTACTTC. Amino acid sequence: CASSPPSGTESYEQYF. The chain carries TRBV7-9 and TRBJ2-7, with 7 bases that match TRBD1. J was trimmed by 1 base and V by 5 bases; bases with no gene match: 11. CDR1 and CDR2 (germline): SEHNR, FQNEAQ (reference sequence). The CDR3 runs to 16 residues.

V and J are TRBV5-1 and TRBJ1-1, with 10 bases that match TRBD1. This CDR3 contains 15 residues. V lost 4 bases, J lost 5 bases, and 8 bases stayed unmatched. Germline V gene data show CDR1 as SGHRS and CDR2 as YFSETQ. CDR3 protein: CASSARQGALTEAFF. In DNA form, the CDR3 reads TGCGCCAGCAGCGCCCGACAGGGGGCGCTTACTGAAGCTTTCTTT.

CDR3: CASSMTSETYNEQFF. The DNA for the CDR3 is TGTGCCAGTAGTATGACTAGCGAGACCTACAATGAGCAGTTCTTC. The V and J genes are TRBV19 and TRBJ2-1; 8 bases agree with TRBD2. From germline, CDR1 is LNHDA and CDR2 SQIVND (reference sequence). Trimming cost V 3 bases and J 2 bases; bases outside gene matches: 3. The CDR3 totals 15 residues. Supplemented by reference TRBV19 and TRBJ2-1, the full variable domain reads DGGITQSPKYLFRKEGQNVTLSCEQNLNHDAMYWYRQDPGQGLRLIYYSQIVNDFQKGDIAEGYSVSREKKESFPLTVTSAQKNPTAFYLCASSMTSETYNEQFFGPGTRLTVL.

This chain links TRBV7-6 with TRBJ2-5, with TRBD2 identical over 9 bases. V trimming: 5 bases; J trimming: 6 bases; junction bases outside the gene matches: 4. In germline, CDR1 is SGHVS, CDR2 FNYEAQ. The CDR3 sequence is 13 residues long. The DNA of the CDR3 is TGTGCCAGCAGCGCGGGAGGGCCACAGACCCAGTACTTC. It specifies CASSAGGPQTQYF. Variable domain in full (rest from reference TRBV7-6 and TRBJ2-5): GAGVSQSPRYKVTKRGQDVALRCDPISGHVSLYWYRQALGQGPEFLTYFNYEAQQDKSGLPNDRFSAERPEGSISTLTIQRTEQRDSAMYRCASSAGGPQTQYFGPGTRLLVL.

J is TRBJ1-2 and V is TRBV6-5, with TRBD1 identical over 7 bases. V dropped 4 bases and J dropped 2; count of bases not matched to a gene: 7. The CDR3 sequence is 15 residues long. The germline V gene encodes CDR1 MNHEY and CDR2 SVGAGI. CDR3 in DNA: TGTGCCAGCAGTTCGAAGGGACAGAAGAACTATGGCTACACCTTC. Encoded protein: CASSSKGQKNYGYTF.

J is TRBJ2-7 and V is TRBV27; D is unclear. Germline V gene data show CDR1 as MNHEY and CDR2 as SMNVEV (reference sequence). The ends were cut back, 7 bases at V and 0 bases at J, with 10 bases in the middle. The CDR3 extends over 13 amino acids. The DNA for the CDR3 is TGTGCCAGCACCCCAGGTTACTCCTACGAGCAGTACTTC. It yields the protein CASTPGYSYEQYF.

CDR3 residues: CASSIRTGGNQPQHF. The DNA of the CDR3 is TGTGCCAGTAGTATAAGGACAGGGGGTAATCAGCCCCAGCATTTT. V usage is TRBV19 and J usage is TRBJ1-5; 10 bases align to TRBD1. Per the germline V gene, CDR1 is LNHDA and CDR2 is SQIVND (reference sequence). The CDR3 is 15 residues long. Losses at the gene ends were 2 bases for V and 4 bases for J; bases not matched to a gene: 2.

This clone was found once. The chain is built from TRBV2 and TRBJ1-5; D unclear. The V end lost 6 bases, the J end lost 3 bases, and 9 bases lay between the germline ends. The CDR3 sequence is 13 residues long. Germline values: CDR1 SNHLY, CDR2 FYNNEI. The CDR3: CASSSRDNQPQHF. The CDR3, as DNA: TGTGCCAGCAGCTCCCGGGACAATCAGCCCCAGCATTTT.

The chain joins TRBV27 to TRBJ1-2; TRBD1 agrees at 7 bases. The CDR3 is made up of 14 amino acids. J lost 7 bases, V lost 4 bases, and 9 bases had no gene match. CDR1 is MNHEY and CDR2 is SMNVEV in the germline V gene (reference sequence). The CDR3 loop is CASSYYPTGIGYTF. The CDR3 DNA is TGTGCCAGCAGTTACTACCCGACAGGGATTGGCTACACCTTC.

The CDR3 region has the DNA TGTGCCAGCAGCCAAACCGGGAGTTTTGAAGCTTTCTTT. Translating gives CASSQTGSFEAFF. V and J are TRBV11-2 and TRBJ1-1, with D uncertain. Trimming took 5 bases from V and 7 from J, leaving 14 bases between them. Germline V gene sequence: CDR1 SGHAT, CDR2 FQNNGV. This CDR3 has 13 residues.

This clone was detected only once. The rearrangement uses TRBV27 and TRBJ1-1, with D perhaps matching TRBD1 (5 bases). The CDR3 spans 14 residues. CDR1 is MNHEY and CDR2 is SMNVEV in the germline V gene (reference sequence). Trimming removed 9 bases at V and 5 bases at J, with 19 bases between. The CDR3 region is CASSKGNWGTEAFF. CDR3 coding DNA: TGTGCCAGTTCTAAGGGGAACTGGGGTACTGAAGCTTTCTTT.

The chain links TRBV6-4 to TRBJ2-1; 8 bases agree with TRBD1. The CDR3 extends over 15 amino acids. V was clipped by 10 bases and J by 6 bases; unmatched bases: 14. Germline CDR1 MRHNA, CDR2 SNTAGT. CDR3 DNA: TGTGCCACCACCCTAGACCCGGACAGGGTCAATGAGCAGTTCTTC. Translated, it gives CATTLDPDRVNEQFF.

This chain connects TRBV4-1 to TRBJ2-7, with D maybe TRBD2 (5 bases). Per germline, CDR1 MGHRA and CDR2 YSYEKL. The ends were cut back, 0 bases at V and 3 bases at J, with 9 bases in the middle. The CDR3 is 14 amino acids. CDR3 nucleotides: TGCGCCAGCAGCCAAGATCCTCGGGACTACGAGCAGTACTTC. Translation gives CASSQDPRDYEQYF.

Of note for this clone: Different DNA sequences within this sample yield the same CDR3. This chain connects TRBV27 to TRBJ1-2; TRBD1 agrees at 9 bases. This CDR3 contains 15 residues. Germline values: CDR1 MNHEY, CDR2 SMNVEV (reference sequence). The V segment lost 6 bases and the J segment 4 bases; nucleotides outside the gene matches: 9. CDR3 sequence: CASRPSLTGGYGYTF. CDR3 coding DNA: TGTGCCAGCAGGCCTAGCCTGACAGGGGGCTATGGCTACACCTTC.

This chain connects TRBV6-1 to TRBJ1-1; perhaps TRBD1 as D (5 bases). Trimming cost V 1 base and J 6 bases, with 15 bases left between them. The CDR3 contains 15 residues. Germline-derived CDR1 and CDR2 are MNHNS and SASEGT. CDR3: CASSEVSQGAPEAFF. CDR3 sequence (DNA): TGTGCCAGCAGTGAAGTTTCGCAAGGGGCGCCTGAAGCTTTCTTT.